This is a list of T cell receptor beta chains from one sample in a study of human T cells and chemical hapten exposure. In TCRdb, the RACE reads were re-called with MiXCR into one record per CDR3 protein. The sample holds roughly 250,000 distinct CDR3 sequences, 7.5% to 10% seen once. The sample here was whole blood, taken in connection with sensitization to the hapten diphenylcyclopropenone (DPC). The receptors stem from a woman in her thirties or forties with alopecia areata. Some clones in this sample may be carry-over from other donors' samples. CDR3s include the opening cysteine and the closing phenylalanine or tryptophan. D genes are given only for firm matches. The size field is filled for only some rows; it gives once, few, many or a size class.

v_call	clone_size	j_call	d_call	cdr3_nt	cdr3_aa
TRBV20-1	few	TRBJ2-1	TRBD2	TGCAGTGCTTGGACTAGCGGGAGGGCAAGCTCCTACAATGAGCAGTTCTTC	CSAWTSGRASSYNEQFF
TRBV28	many	TRBJ1-6	.	TGTGCCAGCAGTTTGAGGGTTGGGGGGCGCTCACCCCTCCACTTT	CASSLRVGGRSPLHF
TRBV27	few	TRBJ1-5	TRBD1	TGTGCCAGCAGCTCGGACAGGAATAATCAGCCCCAGCATTTT	CASSSDRNNQPQHF
TRBV27	.	TRBJ2-7	TRBD1	TGTGCCAGCAGTTCATGGACAGGGGGCATCGACGAGCAGTACTTC	CASSSWTGGIDEQYF
TRBV20-1	few	TRBJ2-7	.	TGCAGTGCTAGAGAGGACTCGAGCTCCTACGAGCAGTACTTC	CSAREDSSSYEQYF
TRBV7-9	.	TRBJ2-7	.	TGTGCCAGCAGCCTAGAGGGGGTCCAGTTCGAGCAGTACTTC	CASSLEGVQFEQYF
TRBV12-3/TRBV12-4	few	TRBJ2-7	TRBD2	TGTGCCAGCAGTTTGGGCAGCGGGGGCTACGAGCAGTACTTC	CASSLGSGGYEQYF
TRBV6-2/TRBV6-3	.	TRBJ1-1	.	TGTGCCAGCAGTTACTTAGGGGAGAGTACTGAAGCTTTCTTT	CASSYLGESTEAFF
TRBV6-6	.	TRBJ2-1	.	TGTGCCACTCGAGCGGAGTCCTACAATGAGCAGTTCTTC	CATRAESYNEQFF
TRBV6-1	few	TRBJ2-3	TRBD2	TGTGCCAGCAGTGAGACTAGCGGGAGGGCAGATACGCAGTATTTT	CASSETSGRADTQYF
TRBV28	few	TRBJ1-1	.	TGTGCCAGCAGTCCTCCCGGATCTAGGAGGGTCACTGAAGCTTTCTTT	CASSPPGSRRVTEAFF
TRBV3-1	many	TRBJ1-6	TRBD1	TGTGCCAGCAGCCAAGCGCACAGGGGTAATTCACCCCTCCACTTT	CASSQAHRGNSPLHF
TRBV5-1	few	TRBJ2-3	TRBD2	TGCGCCAGCAGCTTGCCGCTAGCGGGAGGGCCATCTGATACGCAGTATTTT	CASSLPLAGGPSDTQYF
TRBV14	few	TRBJ2-7	.	TGTGCCAGCAGCCAGGACAGCTCGTTTATCTACGAGCAGTACTTC	CASSQDSSFIYEQYF
TRBV7-2	few	TRBJ2-2	TRBD2	TGTGCCAGCACCCGCCGGGAGGCGGGGGAGCTGTTTTTT	CASTRREAGELFF
TRBV6-5	many	TRBJ2-1	.	TGTGCCAGCAGTCCACCGGGAAGCTCCTACAATGAGCAGTTCTTC	CASSPPGSSYNEQFF
TRBV7-2	few	TRBJ2-3	.	TGTGCCAGCAGCTTAGACTATGGATACACAGATACGCAGTATTTT	CASSLDYGYTDTQYF
TRBV20-1	.	TRBJ2-3	.	TGCAGTGCTTGCGCGGCGGGGTCAGATACGCAGTATTTT	CSACAAGSDTQYF
TRBV4-1	many	TRBJ2-7	.	TGCGCCAGCAGCCAAGGGTCCGAGCAGTACTTC	CASSQGSEQYF
TRBV12-3/TRBV12-4	.	TRBJ2-1	TRBD1	TGTGCCAGCAGTCAGGACAGGGGCTCCTACAATGAGCAGTTCTTC	CASSQDRGSYNEQFF
TRBV28	few	TRBJ2-2	.	TGTGCCAGCAGCCTGACAGGAGGGCCCGGGGAGCTGTTTTTT	CASSLTGGPGELFF
TRBV7-9	.	TRBJ2-7	.	TGTGCCAGCAGCTTACCACTAGCTCTCGAGCAGTACTTC	CASSLPLALEQYF
TRBV10-3	few	TRBJ2-1	TRBD1	TGTGCCATCGGCAAGACAGGGGACAATGAGCAGTTCTTC	CAIGKTGDNEQFF
TRBV10-3	few	TRBJ2-7	.	TGTGCCATCAGGACCGACAAAGCGGGCTACGAGCAGTACTTC	CAIRTDKAGYEQYF
TRBV18	few	TRBJ1-4	TRBD1	TGTGCCAGCTCGACCGGGACAGGGGCGGAGGAACTGTTTTTT	CASSTGTGAEELFF
TRBV7-2	few	TRBJ2-3	TRBD2	TGTGCCAGCAGGCTGTTTAGCGGGGTCACAGATACGCAGTATTTT	CASRLFSGVTDTQYF
TRBV5-1	.	TRBJ2-1	.	TGCGCCAGCAGCTTGGTCCAGGGCGAGCAGTTCTTC	CASSLVQGEQFF
TRBV29-1	many	TRBJ1-5	.	TGCAGCGTTTCGACAGGCACGGAGCAGCCCCAGCATTTT	CSVSTGTEQPQHF